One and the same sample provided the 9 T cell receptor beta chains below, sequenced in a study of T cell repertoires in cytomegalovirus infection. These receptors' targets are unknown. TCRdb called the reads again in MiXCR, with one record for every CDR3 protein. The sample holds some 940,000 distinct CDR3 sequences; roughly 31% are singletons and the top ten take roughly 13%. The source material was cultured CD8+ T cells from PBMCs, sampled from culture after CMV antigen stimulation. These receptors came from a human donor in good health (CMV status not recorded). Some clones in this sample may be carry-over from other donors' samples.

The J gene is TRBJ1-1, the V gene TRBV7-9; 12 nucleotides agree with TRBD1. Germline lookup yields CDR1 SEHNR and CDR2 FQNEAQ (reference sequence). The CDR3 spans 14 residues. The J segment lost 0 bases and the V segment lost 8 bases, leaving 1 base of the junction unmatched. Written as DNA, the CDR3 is TGTGCCAGCGGGACAGGGGGCGTGAACACTGAAGCTTTCTTT. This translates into CASGTGGVNTEAFF.

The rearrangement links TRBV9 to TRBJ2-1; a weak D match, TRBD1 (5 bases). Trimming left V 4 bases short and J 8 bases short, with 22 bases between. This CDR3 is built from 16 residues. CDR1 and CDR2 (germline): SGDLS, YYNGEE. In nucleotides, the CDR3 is TGTGCCAGCAGCTCTGTCCCTCAGGGCGCCCTCTATGAGCAGTTCTTC. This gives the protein CASSSVPQGALYEQFF.

The CDR3: CASSLQGVHEQYV. CDR3 nucleotides: TGTGCCAGCAGTTTACAGGGGGTCCACGAGCAGTACGTC. V gene TRBV28 combines with J gene TRBJ2-7; 7 bases are shared with TRBD1. CDR3 size: 13 residues. The V gene's germline CDR1 is MDHEN and CDR2 SYDVKM. Trimming took 2 bases from V and 5 from J; bases not matched to a gene: 3.

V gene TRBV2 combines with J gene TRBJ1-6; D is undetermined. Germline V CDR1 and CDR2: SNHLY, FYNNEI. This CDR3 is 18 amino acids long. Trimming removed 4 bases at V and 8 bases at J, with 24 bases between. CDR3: CASSGEIGGRLADSPLHF. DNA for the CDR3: TGTGCCAGCAGTGGCGAAATCGGCGGACGCCTCGCGGATTCACCCCTCCACTTT.

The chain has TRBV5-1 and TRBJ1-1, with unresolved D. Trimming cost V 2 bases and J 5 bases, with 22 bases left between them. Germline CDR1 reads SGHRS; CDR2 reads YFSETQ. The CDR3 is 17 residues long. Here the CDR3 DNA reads TGCGCCAGCAGCTTAAATCGACCGGTTTCAATGGGTACTGAAGCTTTCTTT. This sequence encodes CASSLNRPVSMGTEAFF. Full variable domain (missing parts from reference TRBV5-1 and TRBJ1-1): KAGVTQTPRYLIKTRGQQVTLSCSPISGHRSVSWYQQTPGQGLQFLFEYFSETQRNKGNFPGRFSGRQFSNSRSEMNVSTLELGDSALYLCASSLNRPVSMGTEAFFGQGTRLTVV.

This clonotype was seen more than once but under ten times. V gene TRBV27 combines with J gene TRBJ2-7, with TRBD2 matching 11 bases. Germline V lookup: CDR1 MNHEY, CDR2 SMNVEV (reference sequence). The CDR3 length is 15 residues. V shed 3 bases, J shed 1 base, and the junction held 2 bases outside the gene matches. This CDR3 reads CASSLIAGGSYEQYF. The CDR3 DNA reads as TGTGCCAGCAGTTTGATAGCGGGGGGGTCCTACGAGCAGTACTTC.

The CDR3 protein is CASSNRQGAETQYF. The CDR3, as DNA: TGTGCCAGCAGTAACCGACAGGGGGCAGAGACCCAGTACTTC. The chain employs TRBV6-1 and TRBJ2-5; 10 bases agree with TRBD1. The CDR3 is 14 residues long. V shed 5 bases, J shed 4 bases, and the junction held 4 bases outside the gene matches. CDR1 and CDR2 (germline): MNHNS, SASEGT.

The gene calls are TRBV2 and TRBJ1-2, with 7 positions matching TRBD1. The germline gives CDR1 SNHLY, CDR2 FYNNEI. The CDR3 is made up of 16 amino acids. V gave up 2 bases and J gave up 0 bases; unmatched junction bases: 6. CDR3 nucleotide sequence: TGTGCCAGCAGTGAACCCGGGACAGTAGCTAACTATGGCTACACCTTC. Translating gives CASSEPGTVANYGYTF. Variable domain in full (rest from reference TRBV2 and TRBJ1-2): EPEVTQTPSHQVTQMGQEVILRCVPISNHLYFYWYRQILGQKVEFLVSFYNNEISEKSEIFDDQFSVERPDGSNFTLKIRSTKLEDSAMYFCASSEPGTVANYGYTFGSGTRLTVV.

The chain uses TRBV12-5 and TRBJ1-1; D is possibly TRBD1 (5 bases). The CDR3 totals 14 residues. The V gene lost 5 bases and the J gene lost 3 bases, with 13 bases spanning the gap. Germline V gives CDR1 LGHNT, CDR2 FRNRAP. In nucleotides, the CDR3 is TGTGCTAGTGGTATGGGGGGTATTTACACTGAAGCTTTCTTT. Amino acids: CASGMGGIYTEAFF.